The 17 T cell receptor beta chains below were found in one sample sequenced in a study of blood T cells in healthy people across ages. Using a J-beta primer mix together with a sample-barcoded 5' primer, a second PCR was run for 7 to 11 cycles. TCRdb re-analysed the 5' RACE reads in MiXCR, keeping a single row per CDR3 protein. In the table there are 550,000 to 700,000 distinct CDR3 sequences, approximately 27% of which are singletons. The sample taken for sequencing was blood. These receptors were collected from a woman in her 70s in good health.

This clonotype appeared a few times. The chain couples TRBV12-3 or TRBV12-4 to TRBJ1-2; 11 bases match TRBD1. With 6 bases clipped from V and 3 bases from J, the junction kept 6 bases outside the gene matches. This CDR3 has 15 residues. This chain's CDR3 is CASSGQGALDYGYTF. In DNA, the CDR3 is TGTGCCAGCAGCGGACAGGGGGCGTTGGACTATGGCTACACCTTC.

This clonotype was counted between two and nine times. The rearrangement links TRBV5-1 to TRBJ1-4; TRBD1 matches at 7 bases. Germline trimming cut 3 bases from V and 5 bases from J; bases unmatched to any gene: 7. Germline V gene data show CDR1 as SGHRS and CDR2 as YFSETQ. The CDR3 spans 15 residues. CDR3 region: CASSWGQRPNEKLFF. The CDR3 DNA is TGCGCCAGCAGCTGGGGACAGCGCCCGAATGAAAAACTGTTTTTT.

V gene TRBV6-1 combines with J gene TRBJ2-5, with 10 bases lining up with TRBD2. This CDR3 spans 18 amino acids. The V gene's germline CDR1 is MNHNS and CDR2 SASEGT. V lost 6 bases to trimming and J lost 6 bases; unmatched junction nucleotides: 19. The CDR3 DNA reads as TGTGCCAGCAGGGAACTTAGCGGGGGGACCCTTAAAGGACAGACCCAGTACTTC. Protein: CASRELSGGTLKGQTQYF.

This clonotype was counted only a few times. This chain joins TRBV12-3 or TRBV12-4 and TRBJ2-6, with D possibly matching TRBD1 (6 bases). The CDR3 consists of 16 residues. Trimming took off 3 bases at V and 2 bases at J, with 11 bases between the two ends. The CDR3 DNA reads TGTGCCAGCAGTTTTGGGCAGGGGACTGGGGCCAACGTCCTGACTTTC. Protein: CASSFGQGTGANVLTF.

This clonotype was detected only a few times. The V and J genes are TRBV5-1 and TRBJ2-1; D uncertain. V was cut by 0 bases and J by 0 bases, with 10 bases left in between. CDR3 length equals 16 residues. Germline-derived CDR1 and CDR2 are SGHRS and YFSETQ. CDR3 residues: CASSLAPGPSYNEQFF. CDR3 DNA sequence: TGCGCCAGCAGCTTGGCTCCGGGCCCCTCCTACAATGAGCAGTTCTTC.

The V and J genes are TRBV7-2 and TRBJ2-1; 9 nucleotides line up with TRBD1. V lost 7 bases and J lost 2; bases outside the gene matches: 6. The CDR3 runs 15 residues. CDR1 and CDR2 from the germline V gene are SGHTA and FQGNSA. CDR3 amino acids: CASNPRQGAYNEQFF. CDR3 nucleotide sequence: TGTGCCAGCAACCCTAGACAGGGGGCCTACAATGAGCAGTTCTTC.

V and J are TRBV10-3 and TRBJ1-1, with D possibly being TRBD1 (6 bases). This CDR3 has 13 amino acids. The V and J ends lost 6 bases and 7 bases respectively, with 15 bases between them. Germline-derived CDR1 and CDR2 are ENHRY and SYGVKD. The chain's CDR3 is CAIRIRTEGEAFF. The CDR3 region has the DNA TGTGCCATCAGGATTAGGACAGAGGGTGAAGCTTTCTTT.

The table lists this clonotype with a few counts. The CDR3 is CASSLMGLGYNEQFF. In DNA form, the CDR3 reads TGTGCCAGCAGCTTAATGGGTCTGGGGTACAATGAGCAGTTCTTC. This chain joins TRBV7-2 and TRBJ2-1; D remains unclear. CDR1 and CDR2 from the germline V gene are SGHTA and FQGNSA. The CDR3 spans 15 residues. V was cut by 2 bases and J by 4 bases, with 12 bases left in between.

The chain joins TRBV4-3 to TRBJ2-6; 11 positions match TRBD2. The CDR3 spans 19 residues. Germline V gene lookup returns CDR1 LGHNA and CDR2 YSLEER. Unmatched junction bases numbered 6, after V lost 1 base and J lost 1 base. CDR3 loop: CASSQGNSGGASGANVLTF. For the CDR3, the DNA is TGCGCCAGCAGCCAAGGAAATAGCGGGGGGGCATCTGGGGCCAACGTCCTGACTTTC.

This clonotype was seen more than once but under ten times. This chain joins TRBV6-6 and TRBJ2-3, with D possibly called TRBD1 or TRBD2 (5 bases each). The germline V gene encodes CDR1 MNHNY and CDR2 SVGAGI (reference sequence). The CDR3 sequence is 15 residues long. The V end lost 2 bases, the J end lost 5 bases, and 14 bases lay between the germline ends. The CDR3: CASSYAGDRRDTQYF. The CDR3, as DNA: TGTGCCAGCAGTTACGCCGGGGACCGCCGAGATACGCAGTATTTT.

Many counts were recorded for this clonotype. The chain recombines TRBV4-2 with TRBJ1-4, with 8 bases identical to TRBD1. V trimming: 4 bases; J trimming: 8 bases; junction bases outside the gene matches: 9. The germline V gene encodes CDR1 LGHNA and CDR2 YNFKEQ. The CDR3 is 15 amino acids. CDR3 coding DNA: TGTGCCAGCAGCCTACGGACAGGGCCAAGCGAAAAACTGTTTTTT. It yields the protein CASSLRTGPSEKLFF.

The chain couples TRBV11-1 to TRBJ2-1; 8 bases fit TRBD2. The CDR3 runs to 16 residues. J was trimmed by 10 bases and V by 5 bases; bases with no gene match: 16. From germline, CDR1 is SGHAT and CDR2 FQDESV (reference sequence). The CDR3 DNA reads as TGTGCCAGCAGCCCTCCTACGGGGGGGCCCGGCTGGGAGCAGTTCTTC. It yields the protein CASSPPTGGPGWEQFF.

The V gene is TRBV7-2, the J gene TRBJ2-5; D might be TRBD1 or TRBD2, each matching 6 bases. V shed 3 bases and J shed 4 bases, with 12 bases lying between them. The CDR3 sequence is 14 residues long. The germline V gene encodes CDR1 SGHTA and CDR2 FQGNSA. The CDR3 DNA is TGTGCCAGCAGCTTGAAGGGGGGCGTAGAGACCCAGTACTTC. Translated: CASSLKGGVETQYF.

This clonotype was seen a single time. The genes are TRBV24-1 and TRBJ2-2; D call uncertain. The CDR3 loop spans 13 amino acids. V gave up 1 base and J gave up 3 bases, with 2 bases separating them. Germline CDR1 reads KGHDR; CDR2 reads SFDVKD. CDR3 DNA: TGTGCCACCAGTGATTTATACACCGGGGAGCTGTTTTTT. Residues: CATSDLYTGELFF.

This clonotype was observed a handful of times. CDR3 DNA: TGTGCCAGCAGTGAAGCTGGGTTCTATGGCTACACCTTC. Amino acids: CASSEAGFYGYTF. This rearrangement joins TRBV6-1 to TRBJ1-2, with D uncertain. The V gene's germline CDR1 is MNHNS and CDR2 SASEGT. V lost 0 bases and J 4 bases, leaving 6 bases between the germline ends. This CDR3 comprises 13 residues.

The chain links TRBV25-1 to TRBJ2-1; no clear D. The V gene's germline CDR1 is MGHDK and CDR2 SYGVNS. The CDR3 sequence is 12 residues long. V was clipped by 4 bases and J by 6 bases, with 7 bases between them. CDR3 DNA: TGTGCCAGCAGTGGGCAGCCCAATGAGCAGTTCTTC. Amino acids: CASSGQPNEQFF. The variable domain in full, with the rest retrieved from reference TRBV25-1 and TRBJ2-1, is EADIYQTPRYLVIGTGKKITLECSQTMGHDKMYWYQQDPGMELHLIHYSYGVNSTEKGDLSSESTVSRIRTEHFPLTLESARPSHTSQYLCASSGQPNEQFFGPGTRLTVL.

This clonotype turned up a few times. The chain employs TRBV7-2 and TRBJ1-1; perhaps TRBD1 as D (5 bases). Trimming cost V 0 bases and J 4 bases, with 15 bases left between them. From germline, CDR1 is SGHTA and CDR2 FQGNSA. This CDR3 comprises 16 residues. The CDR3 sequence is CASSLAGRGLVTEAFF. CDR3 DNA sequence: TGTGCCAGCAGCTTAGCGGGGAGGGGATTGGTCACTGAAGCTTTCTTT. Supplemented by reference TRBV7-2 and TRBJ1-1, the full variable domain reads GAGVSQSPSNKVTEKGKDVELRCDPISGHTALYWYRQSLGQGLEFLIYFQGNSAPDKSGLPSDRFSAERTGGSVSTLTIQRTQQEDSAVYLCASSLAGRGLVTEAFFGQGTRLTVV.